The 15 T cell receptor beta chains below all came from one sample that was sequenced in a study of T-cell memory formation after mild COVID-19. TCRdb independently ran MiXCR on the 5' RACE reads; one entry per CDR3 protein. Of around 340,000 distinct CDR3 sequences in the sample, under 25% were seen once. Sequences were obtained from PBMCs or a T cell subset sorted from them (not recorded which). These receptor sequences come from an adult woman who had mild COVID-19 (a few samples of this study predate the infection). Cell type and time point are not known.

CDR3 protein: CSVEWGQGTEQYF. In DNA form, the CDR3 reads TGCAGCGTTGAATGGGGACAGGGGACCGAGCAGTACTTC. The V and J genes are TRBV29-1 and TRBJ2-7; 10 bases agree with TRBD1. This CDR3 spans 13 amino acids. The V gene end was trimmed by 2 bases and the J gene end by 6 bases; junction bases not matched to a gene: 4. CDR1 and CDR2 (germline): SQVTM, ANQGSEA.

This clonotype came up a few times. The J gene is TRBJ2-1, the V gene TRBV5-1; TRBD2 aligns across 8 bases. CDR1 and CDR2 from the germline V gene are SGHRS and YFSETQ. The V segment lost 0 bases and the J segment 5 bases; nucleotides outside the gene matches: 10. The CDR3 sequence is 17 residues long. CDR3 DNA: TGCGCCAGCAGCTTGGGTTTGATGCGGGGGGTCGACAATGAGCAGTTCTTC. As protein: CASSLGLMRGVDNEQFF.

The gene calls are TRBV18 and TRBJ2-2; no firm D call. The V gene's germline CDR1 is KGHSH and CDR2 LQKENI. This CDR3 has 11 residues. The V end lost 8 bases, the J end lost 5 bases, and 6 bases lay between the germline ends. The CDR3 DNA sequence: TGTGCCAGCAGCCCTACCGGGGAGCTGTTTTTT. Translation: CASSPTGELFF.

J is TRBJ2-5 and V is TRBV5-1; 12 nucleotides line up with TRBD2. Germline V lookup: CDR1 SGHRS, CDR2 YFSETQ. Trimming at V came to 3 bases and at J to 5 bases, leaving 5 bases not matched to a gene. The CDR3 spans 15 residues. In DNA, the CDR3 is TGCGCCAGCAGCTGGTTAACTAGCGGGGGGGAGACCCAGTACTTC. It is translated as CASSWLTSGGETQYF.

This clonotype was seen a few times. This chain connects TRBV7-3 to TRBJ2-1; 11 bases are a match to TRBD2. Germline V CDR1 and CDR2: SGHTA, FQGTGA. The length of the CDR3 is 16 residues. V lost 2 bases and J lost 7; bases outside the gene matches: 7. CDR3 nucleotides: TGTGCCAGCAGCTTATCGACTAGCGGGGCCCAAAATGAGCAGTTCTTC. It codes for CASSLSTSGAQNEQFF.

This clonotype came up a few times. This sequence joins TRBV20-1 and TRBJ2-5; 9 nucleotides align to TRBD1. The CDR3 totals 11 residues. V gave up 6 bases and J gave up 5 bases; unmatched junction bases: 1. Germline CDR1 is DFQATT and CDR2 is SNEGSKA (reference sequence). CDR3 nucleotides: TGCAGTGCAGGACAGGGGGAGACCCAGTACTTC. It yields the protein CSAGQGETQYF.

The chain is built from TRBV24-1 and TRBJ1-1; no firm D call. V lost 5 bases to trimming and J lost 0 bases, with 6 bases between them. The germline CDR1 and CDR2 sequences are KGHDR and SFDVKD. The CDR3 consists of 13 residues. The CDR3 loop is CATSGNMNTEAFF. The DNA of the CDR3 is TGTGCCACCAGTGGTAACATGAACACTGAAGCTTTCTTT.

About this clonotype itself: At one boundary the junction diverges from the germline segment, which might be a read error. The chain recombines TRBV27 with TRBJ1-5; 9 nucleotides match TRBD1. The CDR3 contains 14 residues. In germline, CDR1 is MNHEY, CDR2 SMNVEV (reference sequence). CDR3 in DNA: TGTGCCAGCAGAACGGGACAGGGCAACCAGCCCCAGCATTTT. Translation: CASRTGQGNQPQHF.

CDR3 sequence reads: CASSTFDSSFKYF. CDR3 nucleotide sequence: TGTGCCAGCTCCACCTTCGACAGTTCGTTTAAGTACTTC. The chain joins TRBV12-3 or TRBV12-4 to TRBJ2-7; TRBD1 is a possible D gene (5 bases). V shed 8 bases and J shed 11 bases, with 22 bases lying between them. This CDR3 spans 13 amino acids.

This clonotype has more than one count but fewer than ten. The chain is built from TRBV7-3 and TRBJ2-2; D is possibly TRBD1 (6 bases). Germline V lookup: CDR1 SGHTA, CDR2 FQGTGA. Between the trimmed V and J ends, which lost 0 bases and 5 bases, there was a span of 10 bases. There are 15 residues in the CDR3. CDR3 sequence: CASSLTERGTGELFF. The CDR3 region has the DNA TGTGCCAGCAGCTTAACGGAGAGGGGGACCGGGGAGCTGTTTTTT.

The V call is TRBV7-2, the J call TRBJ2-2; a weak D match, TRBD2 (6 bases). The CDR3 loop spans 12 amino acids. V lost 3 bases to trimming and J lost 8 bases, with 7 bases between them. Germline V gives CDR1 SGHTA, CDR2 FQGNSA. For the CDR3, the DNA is TGTGCCAGCAGCTTGGGGAGGGGGGAGCTGTTTTTT. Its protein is CASSLGRGELFF.

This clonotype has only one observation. The DNA of the CDR3 is TGCGCCAGCAGCCAAGATCCGGGAGTTTGGAATGAGCAGTTCTTC. Translated: CASSQDPGVWNEQFF. The chain uses TRBV4-1 and TRBJ2-1; D is possibly TRBD2 (6 bases). The CDR3 totals 15 residues. From germline, CDR1 is MGHRA and CDR2 YSYEKL. V lost 0 bases, J lost 7 bases, and 13 bases lay in between.

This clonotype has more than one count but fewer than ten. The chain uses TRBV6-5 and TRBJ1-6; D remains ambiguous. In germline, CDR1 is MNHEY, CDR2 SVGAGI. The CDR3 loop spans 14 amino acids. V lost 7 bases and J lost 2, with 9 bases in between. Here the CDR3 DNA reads TGTGCCAGCAAACCGACCACCTATAATTCACCCCTCCACTTT. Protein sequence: CASKPTTYNSPLHF.

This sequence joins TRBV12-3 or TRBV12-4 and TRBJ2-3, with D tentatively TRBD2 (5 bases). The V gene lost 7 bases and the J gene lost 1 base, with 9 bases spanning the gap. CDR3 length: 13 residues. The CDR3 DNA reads TGTGCCAGCACTCTCGGGGGCACAGATACGCAGTATTTT. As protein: CASTLGGTDTQYF.

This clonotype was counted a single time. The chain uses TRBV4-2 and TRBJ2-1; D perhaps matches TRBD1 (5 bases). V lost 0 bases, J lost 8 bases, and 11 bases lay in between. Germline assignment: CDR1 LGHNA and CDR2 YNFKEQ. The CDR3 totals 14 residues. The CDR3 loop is CASSQDGAPYEQFF. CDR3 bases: TGTGCCAGCAGCCAAGATGGGGCCCCCTATGAGCAGTTCTTC.